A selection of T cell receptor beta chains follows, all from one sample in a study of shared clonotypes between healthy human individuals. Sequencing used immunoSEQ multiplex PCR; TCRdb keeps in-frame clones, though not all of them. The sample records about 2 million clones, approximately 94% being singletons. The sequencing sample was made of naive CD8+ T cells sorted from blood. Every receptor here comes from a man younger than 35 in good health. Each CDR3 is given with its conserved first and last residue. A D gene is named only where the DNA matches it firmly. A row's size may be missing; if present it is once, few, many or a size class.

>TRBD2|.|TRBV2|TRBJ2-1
TGTGCCAGCAGTGAGCTAGCGGACCTATCCTACAATGAGCAGTTCTTC
CASSELADLSYNEQFF
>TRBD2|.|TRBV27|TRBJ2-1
TGTGCCAGCAGTTTTAGCGGGAGGGGGAATGAGCAGTTCTTC
CASSFSGRGNEQFF
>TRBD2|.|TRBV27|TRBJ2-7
TGTGCCAGCAGTTTATCAGCGGGGGCCTCCAAATACGAGCAGTACTTC
CASSLSAGASKYEQYF
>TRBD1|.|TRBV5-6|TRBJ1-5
TGTGCCAGCAGCTCTCGGACAGGGGATCAGCCCCAGCATTTT
CASSSRTGDQPQHF
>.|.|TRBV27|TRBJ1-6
TGTGCCAGCAGTCCACAAACTCGGAGCGGGAATTCACCCCTCCACTTT
CASSPQTRSGNSPLHF
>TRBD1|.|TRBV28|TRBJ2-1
TGTGCCAGCACCGAACAGGGGTCCTACAATGAGCAGTTCTTC
CASTEQGSYNEQFF
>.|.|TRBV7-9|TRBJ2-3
TGTGCCAGCAGCTTAGTAATGGGTGCAGGGGCAGATACGCAGTATTTT
CASSLVMGAGADTQYF
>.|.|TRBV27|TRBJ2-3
TGTGCCAGCAGTTCTCGAGCGGCCTCTAGCACAGATACGCAGTATTTT
CASSSRAASSTDTQYF
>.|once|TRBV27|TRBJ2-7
TGTGCCAGCAGTTTGATCAGGCCTGGGCAGTACTTC
CASSLIRPGQYF
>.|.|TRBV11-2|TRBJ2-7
TGTGCCAGCAGCTTACAAACCTACGAGCAGTACTTC
CASSLQTYEQYF
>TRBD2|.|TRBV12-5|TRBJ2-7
TGTGCTAGCGGGACTAGCGGGAGTATATACGAGCAGTACTTC
CASGTSGSIYEQYF
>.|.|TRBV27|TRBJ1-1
TGTGCCAGCAGGGTAGGGGGAACGATATCTGAAGCTTTCTTT
CASRVGGTISEAFF